Below, one TCR beta chain is given with its context. Profiling relied on immunoSEQ multiplex PCR, and the TCRdb table lists in-frame clones only, not all of them. This sample has roughly 100,000 clones, with 80% to 90% found just once. These data come from a study of blood T cell repertoires in COVID-19. The CDR3 spans 15 residues. The trim removed 6 bases at V and 4 bases at J, leaving 4 bases unmatched. The germline V gene encodes CDR1 KGHDR and CDR2 SFDVKD. The TCR comes from a man aged 35-49 years with active or convalescent COVID-19. This chain links TRBV24-1 with TRBJ2-2; 10 bases are a match to TRBD2. The sequencing input was peripheral blood. The CDR3 coding sequence is TGTGCCACCAGTAGCGGGGGGGCCGGCACCGGGGAGCTGTTTTTT. It yields the protein CATSSGGAGTGELFF.